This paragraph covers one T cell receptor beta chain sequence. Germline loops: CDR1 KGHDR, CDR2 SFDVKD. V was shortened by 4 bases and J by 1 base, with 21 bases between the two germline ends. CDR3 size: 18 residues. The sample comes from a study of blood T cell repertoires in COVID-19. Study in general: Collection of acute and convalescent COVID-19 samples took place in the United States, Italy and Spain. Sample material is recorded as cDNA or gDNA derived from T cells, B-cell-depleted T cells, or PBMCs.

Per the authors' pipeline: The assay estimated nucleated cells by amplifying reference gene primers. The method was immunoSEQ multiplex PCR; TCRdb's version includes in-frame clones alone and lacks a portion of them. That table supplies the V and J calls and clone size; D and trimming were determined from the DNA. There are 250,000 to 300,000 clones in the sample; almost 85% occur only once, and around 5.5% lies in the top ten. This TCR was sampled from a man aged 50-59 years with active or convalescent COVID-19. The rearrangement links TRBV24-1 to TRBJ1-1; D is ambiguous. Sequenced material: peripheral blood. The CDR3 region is CATSEFGLLGRENTEAFF. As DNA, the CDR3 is TGTGCCACCAGTGAATTCGGGCTCCTAGGGCGGGAGAACACTGAAGCTTTCTTT.